The rows below give T cell receptor beta chains drawn from one sample of a study of T-cell memory formation after mild COVID-19. MiXCR, applied by TCRdb to the 5' RACE reads, yields one record per CDR3 protein. Of about 130,000 distinct CDR3 sequences in the sample, approximately 17% were seen once. Sequenced sample: PBMCs or a T cell subset sorted from them (not recorded which). Receptors were obtained from a young man who had mild COVID-19 (a few samples of this study predate the infection). Cell type and time point are not known. CDR3s leave out the opening cysteine and the closing phenylalanine or tryptophan.

TRBV7-2	11	ASSFSDGAEAF
TRBV3-1	13	ASSPSDRSNQPQH
TRBV4-1	12	ASNSGGGPDTQY
TRBV5-1	12	ASSLLPTPDTQY
TRBV5-4	13	ASSLVTSGGETQY
TRBV4-2	14	ASSQGTPGANYGYT
TRBV5-1	14	ASRANPTRSSYEQY
TRBV12-3/TRBV12-4	10	ASSPGSAPLH
TRBV7-2	16	ASSLYGSGTGATQPQH
TRBV27	13	ASSPGTYMNTEAF
TRBV20-1	10	SGTGVLDEQF
TRBV18	13	ASSFASLASTEAF
TRBV2	10	ASRLGGYGYT
TRBV4-3	12	ASSQDRGEGGQF
TRBV12-3/TRBV12-4	12	ASSLESPGNEQY
TRBV20-1	12	SAATGGSSQPQH
TRBV7-9	10	ASSPGLPEAF
TRBV7-2	13	ASSLVQGNSSPLH
TRBV12-3/TRBV12-4	14	ASSLGEGQNTGELF
TRBV6-2/TRBV6-3	11	ASSIRGSAGYT
TRBV20-1	14	SAPGSSGGPKNIQY
TRBV7-2	12	ASSLAGGMREQY
TRBV4-2	14	ASSRIPGDITDTQY
TRBV6-5	13	ASSGLSGVTTAQY
TRBV7-9	12	ASSSWTPNTEAF
TRBV29-1	13	SAEGGGGRTGELF
TRBV7-2	18	ASSLGAPPSRRWGGEKLF
TRBV20-1	13	SARDQTGHTDTQY
TRBV24-1	11	ATSERTINEQF
TRBV5-1	12	ASSRISSTDTQY
TRBV5-5	12	ASSSEQGWRGYT
TRBV6-2/TRBV6-3	13	ASGYGQTSTDTQY
TRBV7-2	13	ASTSGLSGTDTQY
TRBV5-8	13	ASSLTAGGQETQY
TRBV7-3	13	ASSLNPGGNTEAF
TRBV4-2	11	ASSFGRKDEQF
TRBV25-1	11	ASSEYPGYEQY
TRBV5-6	12	ASSVQGLNSPLH
TRBV3-1	9	ASSQEVALT
TRBV29-1	12	SIPRRDINNEQF